The source of this T cell receptor beta chain is a study of cytomegalovirus exposure and HLA in healthy donors. Findings of the study overall: HLA alleles were associated with roughly 15,000 TCR beta sequences in a later analysis at 0.05 false discovery rate.

In regard to this clone: Its antigen is not known.

The PCR ran on 60 Vbeta and 13 Jbeta primers. Assay: immunoSEQ multiplex PCR; the TCRdb copy retains only in-frame clones and omits some. Of about 70,000 clones listed, about nine tenths are singletons. The CDR3 spans 14 residues. Germline V gene lookup returns CDR1 MNHNY and CDR2 SVGAGI (reference sequence). Trimming removed 6 bases from V and 1 base from J, with 12 bases in between. The J gene is TRBJ1-1, the V gene TRBV6-6, with a weak D call TRBD1 (5 bases). Material: PBMCs. The clonotype originates from a woman aged 25 to 39 in good health and CMV-seronegative. The DNA of the CDR3 is TGTGCCAGCAGGGAGACAGCCCGGAACACTGAAGCTTTCTTT. Its protein product is CASRETARNTEAFF.